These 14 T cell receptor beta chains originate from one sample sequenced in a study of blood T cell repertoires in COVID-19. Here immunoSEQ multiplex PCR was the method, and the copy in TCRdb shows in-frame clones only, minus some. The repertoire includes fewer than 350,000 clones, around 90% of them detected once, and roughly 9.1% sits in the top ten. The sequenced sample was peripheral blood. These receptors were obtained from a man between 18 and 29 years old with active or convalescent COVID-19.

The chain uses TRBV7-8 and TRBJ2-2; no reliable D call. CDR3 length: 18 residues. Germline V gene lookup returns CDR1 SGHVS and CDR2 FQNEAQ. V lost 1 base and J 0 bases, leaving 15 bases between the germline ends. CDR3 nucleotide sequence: TGTGCCAGCAGCTTAGGGTCCATGGTAATAGCGAACACCGGGGAGCTGTTTTTT. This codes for CASSLGSMVIANTGELFF.

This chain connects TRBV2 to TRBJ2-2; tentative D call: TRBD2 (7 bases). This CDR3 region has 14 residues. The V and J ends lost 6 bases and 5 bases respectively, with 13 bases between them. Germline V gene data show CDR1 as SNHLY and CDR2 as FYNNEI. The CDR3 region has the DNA TGTGCCAGCAGCGGGGGGCCCTCGACCGGGGAGCTGTTTTTT. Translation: CASSGGPSTGELFF.

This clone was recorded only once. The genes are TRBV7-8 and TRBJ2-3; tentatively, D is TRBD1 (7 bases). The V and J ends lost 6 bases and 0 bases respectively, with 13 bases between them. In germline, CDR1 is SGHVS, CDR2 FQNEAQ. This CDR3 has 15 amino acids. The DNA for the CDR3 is TGTGCCAGCAGAAGGAGGGACAGCAGCACAGATACGCAGTATTTT. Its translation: CASRRRDSSTDTQYF.

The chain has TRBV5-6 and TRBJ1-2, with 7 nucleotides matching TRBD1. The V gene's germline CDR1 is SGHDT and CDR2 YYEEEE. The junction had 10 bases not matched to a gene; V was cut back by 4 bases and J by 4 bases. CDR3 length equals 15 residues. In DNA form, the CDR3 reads TGTGCCAGCAGCCGCACCCTCGGGACAGCCTATGGCTACACCTTC. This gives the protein CASSRTLGTAYGYTF.

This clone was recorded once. CDR3 sequence reads: CASSDLAGAKVIQYF. DNA of the CDR3: TGTGCCAGCAGTGATTTAGCGGGGGCCAAGGTCATTCAGTACTTC. J is TRBJ2-4 and V is TRBV2; 9 bases match TRBD2. This CDR3 contains 15 residues. V lost 3 bases and J lost 9; bases outside the gene matches: 9. CDR1 SNHLY and CDR2 FYNNEI come from the germline V gene.

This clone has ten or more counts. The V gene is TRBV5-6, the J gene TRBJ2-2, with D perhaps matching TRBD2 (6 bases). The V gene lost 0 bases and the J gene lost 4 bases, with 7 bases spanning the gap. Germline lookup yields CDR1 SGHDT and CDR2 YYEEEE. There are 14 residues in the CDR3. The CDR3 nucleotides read TGTGCCAGCAGCTTGGTGACTAGCACCGGGGAGCTGTTTTTT. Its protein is CASSLVTSTGELFF.

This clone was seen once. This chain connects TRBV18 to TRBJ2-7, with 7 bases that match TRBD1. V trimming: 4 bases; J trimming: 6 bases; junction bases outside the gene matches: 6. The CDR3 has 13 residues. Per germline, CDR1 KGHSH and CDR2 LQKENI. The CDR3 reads CASSQTGRSEQYF. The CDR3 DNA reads TGTGCCAGCTCACAGACAGGGCGGTCCGAGCAGTACTTC.

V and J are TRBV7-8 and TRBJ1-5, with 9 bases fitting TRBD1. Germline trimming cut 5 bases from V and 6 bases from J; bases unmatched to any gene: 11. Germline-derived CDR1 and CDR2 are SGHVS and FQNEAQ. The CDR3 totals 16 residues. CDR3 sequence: CASSRTGQGFGQPQHF. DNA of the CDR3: TGTGCCAGCAGCAGAACGGGACAGGGTTTCGGTCAGCCCCAGCATTTT.

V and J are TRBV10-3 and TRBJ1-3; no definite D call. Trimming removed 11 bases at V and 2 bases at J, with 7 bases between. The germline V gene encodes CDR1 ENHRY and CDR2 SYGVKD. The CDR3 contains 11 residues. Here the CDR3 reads CAAAAGNTIYF. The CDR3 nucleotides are TGTGCCGCCGCGGCTGGAAACACCATATATTTT.

CDR3: CASSLASGTGYNSPLHF. CDR3 in DNA: TGTGCCAGCAGCTTAGCCTCCGGGACAGGGTATAATTCACCCCTCCACTTT. This rearrangement joins TRBV7-9 to TRBJ1-6, with TRBD1 matching 9 bases. Germline CDR1 is SEHNR and CDR2 is FQNEAQ (reference sequence). This CDR3 contains 17 residues. V gave up 0 bases and J gave up 4 bases; unmatched junction bases: 4.

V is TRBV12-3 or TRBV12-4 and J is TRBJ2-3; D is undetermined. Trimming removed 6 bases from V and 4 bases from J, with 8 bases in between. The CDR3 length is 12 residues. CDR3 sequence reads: CASSPQADTQYF. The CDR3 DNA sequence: TGTGCCAGCAGCCCGCAGGCAGATACGCAGTATTTT.

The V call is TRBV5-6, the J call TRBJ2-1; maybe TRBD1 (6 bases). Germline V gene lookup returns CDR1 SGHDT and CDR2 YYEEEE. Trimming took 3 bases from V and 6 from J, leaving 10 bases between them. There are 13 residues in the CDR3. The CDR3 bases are TGTGCCAGCAGCTCCGGGACAACCAATGAGCAGTTCTTC. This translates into CASSSGTTNEQFF.

Written as DNA, the CDR3 is TGTGCCAGCAGTTTTGGGACAGGGAGGGGTGGCTACACCTTC. It is translated as CASSFGTGRGGYTF. This sequence joins TRBV28 and TRBJ1-2; 9 nucleotides line up with TRBD1. The trim removed 3 bases at V and 7 bases at J, leaving 6 bases unmatched. Germline V gene lookup returns CDR1 MDHEN and CDR2 SYDVKM. The CDR3 is 14 residues long.

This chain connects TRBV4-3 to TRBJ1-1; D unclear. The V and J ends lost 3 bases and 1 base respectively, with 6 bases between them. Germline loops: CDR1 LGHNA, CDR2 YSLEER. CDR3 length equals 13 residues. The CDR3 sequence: CASSHNRNTEAFF. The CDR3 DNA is TGCGCCAGCAGCCATAACAGGAACACTGAAGCTTTCTTT.